These 27 T cell receptor beta chains share one sample of origin, sequenced in a study of blood T cell repertoires in COVID-19. TCRdb's copy holds only in-frame clones and misses some; the assay was immunoSEQ multiplex PCR. This sample has a few hundred thousand clones, with roughly 85% found just once. The sequencing input was PBMCs or T cells enriched from blood (not recorded which). These receptors all come from a woman aged 40-49 years with acute COVID-19.

The rearrangement links TRBV3-1 (or the pseudogene TRBV3-2) to TRBJ1-6; possibly TRBD1 for D (5 bases). CDR1 is LGHDT, CDR2 YNNKEL, per germline (reference sequence). This CDR3 spans 16 amino acids. V lost 4 bases and J 9 bases, leaving 19 bases between the germline ends. The CDR3 reads CASSRVQGSGGSPLHF. The DNA of the CDR3 is TGTGCCAGCAGCCGAGTCCAGGGTTCGGGGGGTTCACCCCTCCACTTT.

The rearrangement links TRBV19 to TRBJ1-5; D gene unclear. Germline loops: CDR1 LNHDA, CDR2 SQIVND (reference sequence). The CDR3 consists of 15 residues. The V end lost 4 bases, the J end lost 4 bases, and 14 bases lay between the germline ends. CDR3 loop: CASSTSTQANQPQHF. The DNA of the CDR3 is TGTGCCAGTAGTACCTCCACCCAGGCAAATCAGCCCCAGCATTTT.

The chain links TRBV5-1 to TRBJ2-1; D uncertain. Germline CDR1 and CDR2: SGHRS and YFSETQ. The CDR3 runs 13 residues. V was shortened by 0 bases and J by 5 bases, with 6 bases between the two germline ends. The CDR3 coding sequence is TGCGCCAGCAGCTTGGTAGTGAACAATGAGCAGTTCTTC. This codes for CASSLVVNNEQFF. Looking up the rest from reference TRBV5-1 and TRBJ2-1 gives the full variable domain: KAGVTQTPRYLIKTRGQQVTLSCSPISGHRSVSWYQQTPGQGLQFLFEYFSETQRNKGNFPGRFSGRQFSNSRSEMNVSTLELGDSALYLCASSLVVNNEQFFGPGTRLTVL.

The chain carries TRBV27 and TRBJ2-1, with 8 bases aligning to TRBD2. The V gene end was trimmed by 4 bases and the J gene end by 2 bases; junction bases not matched to a gene: 7. The germline CDR1 and CDR2 sequences are MNHEY and SMNVEV (reference sequence). This CDR3 contains 16 residues. CDR3 DNA sequence: TGTGCCAGCAGTTCCCTTGCGGGAGGACCCTACAATGAGCAGTTCTTC. Its translation is CASSSLAGGPYNEQFF.

The V and J genes are TRBV27 and TRBJ1-4; TRBD1 might be the D (5 bases). This CDR3 has 17 residues. Trimming cost V 6 bases and J 3 bases, with 20 bases left between them. Germline CDR1 and CDR2: MNHEY and SMNVEV (reference sequence). DNA for the CDR3: TGTGCCAGCAGAGATCCCGGGAGAGCGGGGGCTAATGAAAAACTGTTTTTT. It specifies CASRDPGRAGANEKLFF.

On this clone: A read error may produce the germline difference seen at one junction end. The chain is built from TRBV3-1 (or the pseudogene TRBV3-2) and TRBJ2-3; 7 positions match TRBD1. Germline V gene sequence: CDR1 LGHDT, CDR2 YNNKEL (reference sequence). This CDR3 has 11 residues. CDR3 sequence reads: CASSQGGGVAF. The CDR3, as DNA: TGTGCCAGCAGCCAAGGAGGGGGCGTAGCTTTT.

The CDR3 DNA follows: TGCAGCGGGGGGACTAGCGGGAGCTACGAGCAGTACTTC. As protein: CSGGTSGSYEQYF. This chain links TRBV29-1 with TRBJ2-7, with 14 bases lining up with TRBD2. The CDR3 loop spans 13 amino acids. The germline V gene has CDR1 SQVTM and CDR2 ANQGSEA. V shed 7 bases and J 3 bases; nucleotides not matched to a gene: 2.

The V call is TRBV24-1, the J call TRBJ1-4; D is ambiguous. Trimming pared 9 bases from V and 7 bases from J, leaving 17 bases between. Germline V lookup: CDR1 KGHDR, CDR2 SFDVKD. The CDR3 is 14 amino acids. CDR3 protein: CATRRREETEKLFF. The DNA of the CDR3 is TGTGCCACCCGAAGGAGGGAGGAGACTGAAAAACTGTTTTTT.

This chain connects TRBV19 to TRBJ2-1; 11 nucleotides match TRBD2. Trimming cost V 2 bases and J 7 bases; bases outside gene matches: 13. Germline CDR1 reads LNHDA; CDR2 reads SQIVND (reference sequence). This CDR3 spans 18 amino acids. CDR3 region: CASSITILAGVGSNEQFF. Here the CDR3 DNA reads TGTGCCAGTAGTATAACTATACTAGCGGGAGTGGGGTCTAATGAGCAGTTCTTC.

V and J are TRBV7-6 and TRBJ2-5; 12 bases align to TRBD2. The CDR3 has 15 residues. The V and J ends lost 2 bases and 5 bases, in that order; junction bases with no gene match: 3. Germline CDR1 and CDR2: SGHVS and FNYEAQ. Written as DNA, the CDR3 is TGTGCCAGCAGCTTACGACTAGCGGGAGAGGAGACCCAGTACTTC. Its translation: CASSLRLAGEETQYF.

The J gene is TRBJ2-7, the V gene TRBV9; 9 bases are shared with TRBD2. Germline CDR1 reads SGDLS; CDR2 reads YYNGEE. With V trimmed by 5 bases and J by 0 bases, 3 bases remained unmatched. The CDR3 runs to 14 residues. The CDR3 DNA reads TGTGCCAGCAGTAATAGCGGGAGCTCCTACGAGCAGTACTTC. The encoded protein is CASSNSGSSYEQYF.

The chain joins TRBV19 to TRBJ1-1; 7 bases match TRBD1. CDR3 length: 12 residues. Germline assignment: CDR1 LNHDA and CDR2 SQIVND (reference sequence). V was pared by 7 bases and J by 5 bases, with 4 bases of the junction left unmatched. The CDR3 sequence: CASKFRGTEAFF. In nucleotides, the CDR3 is TGTGCCAGTAAGTTCAGGGGGACTGAAGCTTTCTTT. Complete variable domain (other parts from reference TRBV19 and TRBJ1-1): DGGITQSPKYLFRKEGQNVTLSCEQNLNHDAMYWYRQDPGQGLRLIYYSQIVNDFQKGDIAEGYSVSREKKESFPLTVTSAQKNPTAFYLCASKFRGTEAFFGQGTRLTVV.

This chain joins TRBV7-3 and TRBJ2-3; D perhaps matches TRBD2 (6 bases). Germline V lookup: CDR1 SGHTA, CDR2 FQGTGA. V lost 1 base and J 6 bases, leaving 11 bases between the germline ends. The CDR3 totals 14 residues. The CDR3 loop reads CASSLSTRGDTQYF. As DNA, the CDR3 is TGTGCCAGCAGCTTAAGTACCCGGGGGGATACGCAGTATTTT.

The V call is TRBV12-5, the J call TRBJ2-1, with 8 bases identical to TRBD1. Germline CDR1 reads LGHNT; CDR2 reads FRNRAP. V was clipped by 0 bases and J by 3 bases; unmatched bases: 10. CDR3 length equals 18 residues. The CDR3 DNA is TGTGCTAGTGGTTTGGTACAGGGGGGCCAGGCAAGCTACAATGAGCAGTTCTTC. Residues: CASGLVQGGQASYNEQFF.

The CDR3 coding sequence is TGTGCCAGTAGTGTACGACTAGCGGGAGGACCCTACAATGAGCAGTTCTTC. Its translation: CASSVRLAGGPYNEQFF. V is TRBV19 and J is TRBJ2-1; 13 nucleotides line up with TRBD2. The CDR3 length is 17 residues. With 5 bases clipped from V and 2 bases from J, the junction kept 6 bases outside the gene matches. Looked up from germline, CDR1 is LNHDA and CDR2 is SQIVND (reference sequence).

The chain carries TRBV5-6 and TRBJ2-5, with 9 bases matching TRBD1. The CDR3 is 15 residues long. Germline V gives CDR1 SGHDT, CDR2 YYEEEE. Losses at the gene ends were 3 bases for V and 5 bases for J; bases not matched to a gene: 8. The DNA for the CDR3 is TGTGCCAGCAGCTGGAGGACAGGGGCGGTCGAGACCCAGTACTTC. Protein: CASSWRTGAVETQYF. The entire variable domain, with the rest obtained from reference TRBV5-6 and TRBJ2-5, is as follows: DAGVTQSPTHLIKTRGQQVTLRCSPKSGHDTVSWYQQALGQGPQFIFQYYEEEERQRGNFPDRFSGHQFPNYSSELNVNALLLGDSALYLCASSWRTGAVETQYFGPGTRLLVL.

The chain links TRBV10-1 to TRBJ2-2; 9 nucleotides line up with TRBD1. From germline, CDR1 is WNHNN and CDR2 SYGVQD (reference sequence). Trimming at V came to 6 bases and at J to 4 bases, leaving 6 bases not matched to a gene. The CDR3 has 15 residues. The CDR3 DNA sequence: TGCGCCAGCAGCTACGGACAGGGGAGCACCGGGGAGCTGTTTTTT. It yields the protein CASSYGQGSTGELFF.

A single count supports this clone. The chain carries TRBV7-2 and TRBJ2-5; D unclear. CDR1 SGHTA and CDR2 FQGNSA come from the germline V gene. The V gene lost 5 bases and the J gene lost 5 bases, with 9 bases spanning the gap. This CDR3 has 12 amino acids. CDR3 nucleotide sequence: TGTGCCAGCAGCCCAACAGTGGAGACCCAGTACTTC. It specifies CASSPTVETQYF.

V and J are TRBV5-8 and TRBJ1-2; D not resolved. Trimming pared 1 base from V and 2 bases from J, leaving 12 bases between. Germline assignment: CDR1 SGHTS and CDR2 YDEGEE. The CDR3 runs 15 residues. CDR3 sequence reads: CASSLRPTANYGYTF. The DNA of the CDR3 is TGTGCCAGCAGCTTGAGACCTACAGCAAACTATGGCTACACCTTC.

The gene calls are TRBV24-1 and TRBJ2-1, with D perhaps TRBD2 (6 bases). The CDR3 is made up of 16 amino acids. In germline, CDR1 is KGHDR, CDR2 SFDVKD. Trimming removed 1 base from V and 6 bases from J, with 15 bases in between. CDR3 region: CATSDFGGDGGNEQFF. Written as DNA, the CDR3 is TGTGCCACCAGTGATTTTGGAGGGGACGGGGGCAATGAGCAGTTCTTC.

The chain links TRBV4-2 to TRBJ2-2; 9 bases fit TRBD1. The CDR3 runs 18 residues. V shed 0 bases, J shed 6 bases, and the junction held 11 bases outside the gene matches. Per germline, CDR1 LGHNA and CDR2 YNFKEQ. The DNA of the CDR3 is TGTGCCAGCAGCCAAGAAGTTTATGGGGACAGGGATCCCGGGGAGCTGTTTTTT. This translates into CASSQEVYGDRDPGELFF.

The CDR3, as DNA: TGTGCCAGCAGCTTGGACAGTGATTTTAATGAAAAACTGTTTTTT. Its protein is CASSLDSDFNEKLFF. The V call is TRBV7-9, the J call TRBJ1-4; D may be TRBD1 (6 bases). V was cut by 3 bases and J by 4 bases, with 12 bases left in between. This CDR3 region has 15 residues. Germline V gene data show CDR1 as SEHNR and CDR2 as FQNEAQ (reference sequence).

J is TRBJ1-1 and V is TRBV11-2; D gene uncertain. Germline V gene lookup returns CDR1 SGHAT and CDR2 FQNNGV. This CDR3 contains 13 residues. V was clipped by 1 base and J by 1 base, with 4 bases between them. CDR3 residues: CASSLGQNTEAFF. Written as DNA, the CDR3 is TGTGCCAGCAGCTTAGGACAGAACACTGAAGCTTTCTTT. The complete variable domain, with remaining parts taken from reference TRBV11-2 and TRBJ1-1, reads EAGVAQSPRYKIIEKRQSVAFWCNPISGHATLYWYQQILGQGPKLLIQFQNNGVVDDSQLPKDRFSAERLKGVDSTLKIQPAKLEDSAVYLCASSLGQNTEAFFGQGTRLTVV.

The chain combines TRBV6-5 with TRBJ1-4; maybe TRBD1 (5 bases). Germline V gene data show CDR1 as MNHEY and CDR2 as SVGAGI. The CDR3 spans 13 residues. V was shortened by 6 bases and J by 4 bases, with 9 bases between the two germline ends. CDR3 sequence: CASRAGNNEKLFF. CDR3 DNA: TGTGCCAGCAGAGCAGGGAATAATGAAAAACTGTTTTTT.

The V gene is TRBV28, the J gene TRBJ1-2; D is perhaps TRBD1 (5 bases). From germline, CDR1 is MDHEN and CDR2 SYDVKM. V was trimmed by 1 base and J by 7 bases, leaving 7 bases between them. The CDR3 is 12 amino acids. DNA of the CDR3: TGTGCCAGCAGTTTATCAGGGATTGGCTACACCTTC. Translating it yields CASSLSGIGYTF.

This rearrangement joins TRBV4-3 to TRBJ2-3, with unresolved D. Trimming left V 1 base short and J 6 bases short, with 8 bases between. The V gene's germline CDR1 is LGHNA and CDR2 YSLEER. This CDR3 has 13 residues. CDR3: CASSQVYRDTQYF. The CDR3 DNA reads TGCGCCAGCAGCCAAGTCTACCGGGATACGCAGTATTTT.

The chain is built from TRBV4-2 and TRBJ2-3; TRBD2 matches 12 bases. Trimming took 1 base from V and 3 from J; bases not matched to a gene: 2. This CDR3 comprises 16 residues. The V gene's germline CDR1 is LGHNA and CDR2 YNFKEQ. This chain's CDR3 is CASSQGLAGGTDTQYF. CDR3 bases: TGTGCCAGCAGCCAAGGGCTAGCGGGAGGGACAGATACGCAGTATTTT.